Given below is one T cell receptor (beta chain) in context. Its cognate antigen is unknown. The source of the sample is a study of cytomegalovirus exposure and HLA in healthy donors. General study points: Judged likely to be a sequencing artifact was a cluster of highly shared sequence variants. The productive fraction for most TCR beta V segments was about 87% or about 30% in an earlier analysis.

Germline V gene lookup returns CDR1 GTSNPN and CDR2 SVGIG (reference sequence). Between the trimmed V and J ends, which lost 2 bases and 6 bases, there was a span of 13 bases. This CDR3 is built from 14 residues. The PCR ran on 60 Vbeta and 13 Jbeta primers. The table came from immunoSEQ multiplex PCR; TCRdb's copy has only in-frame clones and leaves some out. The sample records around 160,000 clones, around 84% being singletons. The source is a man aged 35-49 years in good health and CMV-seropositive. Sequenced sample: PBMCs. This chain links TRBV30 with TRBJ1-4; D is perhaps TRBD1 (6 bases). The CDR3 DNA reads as TGTGCCTGGAGTCGCGACAGGTTGGATGAAAAACTGTTTTTT. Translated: CAWSRDRLDEKLFF.